Given below is one T cell receptor (beta chain) in context. Its antigen is still unknown. The sample is drawn from a study of OX40 agonist ivuxolimab in advanced cancers. Study-wide context: The study gave patients intravenous ivuxolimab at 0.01 to 10 mg/kg every 2 weeks. Regarding the study as a whole: Low clonal expansion, among the lowest seen, marked partial responders at 0.1-3.0 mg/kg. Low normalized T-cell clonal expansion was additionally recorded for some nonresponders.

This CDR3 contains 14 residues. Repertoires were generated with immunoSEQ multiplex PCR, while TCRdb's copy carries only in-frame clones and drops some. The sample includes roughly 48,000 clones, approximately 82% of them seen just once. The clonotype comes from an adult with an advanced solid tumor such as melanoma, head and neck, liver or kidney cancer. The V and J genes are TRBV21-1 and TRBJ2-4. TRBV21-1 is an annotated pseudogene. This specimen was CD4+ or CD8+ T cells sorted from blood, taken in a trial of the OX40 agonist ivuxolimab. CDR3 sequence (DNA): TGTGCCAGCAGTTCCGGGACCTTAAAAAACATTCAGTACTTC. Its translation: CASSSGTLKNIQYF.